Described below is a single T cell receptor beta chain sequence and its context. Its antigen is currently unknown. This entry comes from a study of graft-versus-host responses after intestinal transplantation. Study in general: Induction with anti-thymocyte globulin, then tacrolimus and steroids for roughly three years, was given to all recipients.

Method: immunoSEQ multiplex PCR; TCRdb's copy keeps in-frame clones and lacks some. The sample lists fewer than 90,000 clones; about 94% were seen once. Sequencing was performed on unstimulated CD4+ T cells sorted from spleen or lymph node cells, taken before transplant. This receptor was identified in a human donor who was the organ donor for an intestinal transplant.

For the CDR3, the DNA is TGTGCCAGCCGTATCGGGACAGGAGGGAACACTGAAGCTTTCTTT. This codes for CASRIGTGGNTEAFF. J is TRBJ1-1 and V is TRBV2; TRBD1 aligns across 8 bases. J gave up 1 base and V 8 bases, and 9 bases lay outside the gene matches. CDR3 size: 15 residues. CDR1 is SNHLY and CDR2 is FYNNEI in the germline V gene.